The 8 T cell receptor beta chains below all came from one sample that was sequenced in a study of T cell responses to AZD1222 COVID-19 vaccine (dated by TCRdb to the early 2020s). The time point label here, explained by the study, means: baseline before first vaccination. The sample's treatment or condition label is to be understood as: meningococcal conjugate vaccine given as trial control. Library preparation used the immunoSEQ multiplex PCR assay. TCRdb limited this immuneACCESS table to in-frame rearrangements with V and J called. A share of clones is missing; checked studies link under half to unresolved V genes, and the rest is unexplained. The sample contains some 150,000 clones, 90% to 95% of them found a single time. Less than 1% of the sample rests with the top ten. This specimen was peripheral blood, taken on day 0 of MenACWY control vaccination. These receptors were obtained from an adult in good health.

V is TRBV4-1 and J is TRBJ2-1; perhaps D is TRBD1 or TRBD2 (5 bases each). CDR3 length equals 18 residues. V lost 2 bases and J 2 bases, leaving 19 bases between the germline ends. Germline-derived CDR1 and CDR2 are MGHRA and YSYEKL. The CDR3 loop is CASSQIKTRGPTYNEQFF. The CDR3 DNA is TGCGCCAGCAGCCAAATCAAAACCCGGGGACCGACCTACAATGAGCAGTTCTTC.

The V gene is TRBV2, the J gene TRBJ2-5, with D perhaps TRBD2 (5 bases). This CDR3 comprises 13 residues. Trimming stripped 6 bases from V and 1 base from J, with 9 bases between. The germline gives CDR1 SNHLY, CDR2 FYNNEI. The CDR3 sequence is CASSGNGQETQYF. The CDR3 DNA reads as TGTGCCAGCAGCGGGAATGGCCAAGAGACCCAGTACTTC.

This chain uses TRBV3-1 (or the pseudogene TRBV3-2) with TRBJ2-1; TRBD1 agrees at 7 bases. The length of the CDR3 is 13 residues. With V trimmed by 3 bases and J by 7 bases, 3 bases remained unmatched. Germline V gene lookup returns CDR1 LGHDT and CDR2 YNNKEL (reference sequence). CDR3: CASSHPDRNEQFF. The CDR3 nucleotides read TGTGCCAGCAGCCATCCGGACAGGAATGAGCAGTTCTTC.

This sequence joins TRBV5-1 and TRBJ2-5; 11 nucleotides line up with TRBD2. The CDR3 is made up of 15 amino acids. V lost 2 bases and J lost 5; bases outside the gene matches: 5. CDR1 SGHRS and CDR2 YFSETQ come from the germline V gene. The CDR3 DNA follows: TGCGCCAGCAGCTTTAGCGGGGGGGCCGGGGAGACCCAGTACTTC. The encoded protein is CASSFSGGAGETQYF.

This chain uses TRBV27 with TRBJ2-2, with a possible D match to TRBD1 (5 bases). With 1 base removed from V and 3 bases from J, the gap between germline ends came to 12 bases. This CDR3 has 16 amino acids. CDR1 and CDR2 from the germline V gene are MNHEY and SMNVEV (reference sequence). CDR3 DNA: TGTGCCAGCAGTTTATTTGGGCAGGGTGACACCGGGGAGCTGTTTTTT. It yields the protein CASSLFGQGDTGELFF.

The chain links TRBV9 to TRBJ2-2; D is unresolved. The germline V gene has CDR1 SGDLS and CDR2 YYNGEE. With 3 bases removed from V and 2 bases from J, the gap between germline ends came to 11 bases. The CDR3 length is 15 residues. The CDR3, as DNA: TGTGCCAGCAGCGCCCCAGACACAAACACCGGGGAGCTGTTTTTT. Amino acid sequence: CASSAPDTNTGELFF. The whole variable domain, filled in from reference TRBV9 and TRBJ2-2, reads DSGVTQTPKHLITATGQRVTLRCSPRSGDLSVYWYQQSLDQGLQFLIQYYNGEERAKGNILERFSAQQFPDLHSELNLSSLELGDSALYFCASSAPDTNTGELFFGEGSRLTVL.

This rearrangement joins TRBV5-5 to TRBJ1-2, with unresolved D. The CDR3 runs to 15 residues. V was clipped by 1 base and J by 8 bases, with 18 bases between them. Germline values: CDR1 SGHKS, CDR2 YYEKEE (reference sequence). CDR3 in DNA: TGTGCCAGCAGCTTGTTTGCCCGGGGAGAAGGCGGCTACACCTTC. Amino acid sequence: CASSLFARGEGGYTF. Based on the CDR3 plus reference TRBV5-5 and TRBJ1-2, the full variable domain is DAGVTQSPTHLIKTRGQQVTLRCSPISGHKSVSWYQQVLGQGPQFIFQYYEKEERGRGNFPDRFSARQFPNYSSELNVNALLLGDSALYLCASSLFARGEGGYTFGSGTRLTVV.

The chain uses TRBV28 and TRBJ1-2, with D perhaps TRBD1 (5 bases). Trimming removed 1 base at V and 5 bases at J, with 8 bases between. Germline V gene data show CDR1 as MDHEN and CDR2 as SYDVKM. The CDR3 sequence is 13 residues long. CDR3 nucleotides: TGTGCCAGCAGTTTATTGGGGGGTTATGGCTACACCTTC. It codes for CASSLLGGYGYTF.